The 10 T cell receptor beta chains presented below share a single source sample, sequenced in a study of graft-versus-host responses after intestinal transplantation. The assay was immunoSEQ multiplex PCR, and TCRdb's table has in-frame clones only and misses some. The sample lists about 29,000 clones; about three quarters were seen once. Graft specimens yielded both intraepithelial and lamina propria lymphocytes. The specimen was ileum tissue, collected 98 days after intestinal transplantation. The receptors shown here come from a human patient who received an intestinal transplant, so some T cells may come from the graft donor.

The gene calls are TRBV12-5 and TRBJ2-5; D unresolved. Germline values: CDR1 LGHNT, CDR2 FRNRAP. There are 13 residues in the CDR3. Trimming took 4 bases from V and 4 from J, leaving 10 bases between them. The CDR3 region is CASGSVLRETQYF. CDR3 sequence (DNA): TGTGCTAGTGGTTCGGTCCTGAGAGAGACCCAGTACTTC.

DNA for the CDR3: TGTGCCAGCAGCTTTCACGGGACAGGGGGCAGGGCAGATACGCAGTATTTT. Amino acid sequence: CASSFHGTGGRADTQYF. The chain couples TRBV5-8 to TRBJ2-3, with 12 bases fitting TRBD1. V was pared by 2 bases and J by 4 bases, with 8 bases of the junction left unmatched. CDR1 is SGHTS and CDR2 is YDEGEE in the germline V gene. This CDR3 region has 17 residues. Full variable domain (rest looked up from reference TRBV5-8 and TRBJ2-3): EAGVTQSPTHLIKTRGQQATLRCSPISGHTSVYWYQQALGLGLQFLLWYDEGEERNRGNFPPRFSGRQFPNYSSELNVNALELEDSALYLCASSFHGTGGRADTQYFGPGTRLTVL.

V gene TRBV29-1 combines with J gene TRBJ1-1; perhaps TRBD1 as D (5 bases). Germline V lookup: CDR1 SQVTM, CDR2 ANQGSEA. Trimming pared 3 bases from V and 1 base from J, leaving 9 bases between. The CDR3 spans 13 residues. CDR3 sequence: CSVDREGNTEAFF. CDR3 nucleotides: TGCAGCGTTGACAGGGAGGGGAACACTGAAGCTTTCTTT.

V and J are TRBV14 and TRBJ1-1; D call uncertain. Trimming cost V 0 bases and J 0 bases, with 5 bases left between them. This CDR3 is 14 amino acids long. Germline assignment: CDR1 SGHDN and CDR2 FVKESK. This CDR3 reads CASSQDYMNTEAFF. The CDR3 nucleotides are TGTGCCAGCAGCCAAGACTATATGAACACTGAAGCTTTCTTT.

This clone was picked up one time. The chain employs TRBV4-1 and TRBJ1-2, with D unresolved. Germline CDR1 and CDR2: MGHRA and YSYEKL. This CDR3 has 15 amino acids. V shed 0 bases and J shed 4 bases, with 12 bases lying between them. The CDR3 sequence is CASSQDPDAIYGYTF. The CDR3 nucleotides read TGCGCCAGCAGCCAAGATCCCGACGCCATCTATGGCTACACCTTC.

The CDR3 region is CASSLYRGLVEKLFF. In DNA, the CDR3 is TGTGCCAGCAGTTTATACAGGGGGCTAGTTGAAAAACTGTTTTTT. V is TRBV28 and J is TRBJ1-4; 9 bases agree with TRBD1. This CDR3 region has 15 residues. Germline V gives CDR1 MDHEN, CDR2 SYDVKM. J gave up 7 bases and V 1 base, and 4 bases lay outside the gene matches.

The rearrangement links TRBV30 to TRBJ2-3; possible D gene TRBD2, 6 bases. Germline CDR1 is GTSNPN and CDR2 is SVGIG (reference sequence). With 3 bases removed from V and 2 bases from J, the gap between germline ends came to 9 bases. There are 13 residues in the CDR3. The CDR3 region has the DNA TGTGCCTGGAGCGGGGGAAACACAGATACGCAGTATTTT. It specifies CAWSGGNTDTQYF.

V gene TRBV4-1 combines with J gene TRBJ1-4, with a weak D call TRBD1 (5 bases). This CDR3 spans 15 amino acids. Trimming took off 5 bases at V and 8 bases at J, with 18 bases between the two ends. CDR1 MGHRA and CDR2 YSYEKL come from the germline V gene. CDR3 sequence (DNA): TGCGCCAGCAGCACACACTCGGGACTTTTCGAAAAACTGTTTTTT. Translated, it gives CASSTHSGLFEKLFF.

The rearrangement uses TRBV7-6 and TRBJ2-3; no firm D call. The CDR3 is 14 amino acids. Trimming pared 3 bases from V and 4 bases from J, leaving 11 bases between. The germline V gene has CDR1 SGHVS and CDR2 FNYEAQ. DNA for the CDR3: TGTGCCAGCAGCTTTTCCGACGACGCAGATACGCAGTATTTT. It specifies CASSFSDDADTQYF.

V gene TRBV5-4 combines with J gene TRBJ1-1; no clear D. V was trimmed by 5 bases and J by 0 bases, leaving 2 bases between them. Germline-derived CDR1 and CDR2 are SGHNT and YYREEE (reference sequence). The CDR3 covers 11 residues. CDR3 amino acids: CASSLNTEAFF. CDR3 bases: TGTGCCAGCAGTCTGAACACTGAAGCTTTCTTT.